A selection of T cell receptor beta chains follows, all from one sample in a study of OX40 agonist ivuxolimab in advanced cancers. Sequencing used immunoSEQ multiplex PCR; TCRdb keeps in-frame clones, though not all of them. The repertoire holds 90,000 or so clones, 89% seen once, with roughly 0.33% in the top ten. This specimen consisted of CD4+ or CD8+ T cells sorted from blood, obtained in a trial of the OX40 agonist ivuxolimab. The origin of the receptors is an adult with an advanced solid tumor such as melanoma, head and neck, liver or kidney cancer. CDR3s include the opening cysteine and the closing phenylalanine or tryptophan. D genes are given only for firm matches. A row's size may be missing; if present it is once, few, many or a size class.

j_gene: TRBJ1-2; abundance: .; d_gene: .; v_gene: TRBV18; CDR3aa: CASSPRQGRLSYGYTF
j_gene: TRBJ2-3; abundance: .; d_gene: TRBD1; v_gene: TRBV6-5; CDR3aa: CASSRQGPDTQYF
j_gene: TRBJ2-7; abundance: .; d_gene: TRBD2; v_gene: TRBV30; CDR3aa: CAWDPRGLAGSYEQYF
j_gene: TRBJ2-1; abundance: .; d_gene: .; v_gene: TRBV21-1; CDR3aa: CASSKALGGRTLNYNEQFF
j_gene: TRBJ2-2; abundance: .; d_gene: TRBD1; v_gene: TRBV7-8; CDR3aa: CASSFLGQGSTGELFF
j_gene: TRBJ1-3; abundance: .; d_gene: .; v_gene: TRBV4-1; CDR3aa: CASSQRLTASSGNTIYF
j_gene: TRBJ2-7; abundance: once; d_gene: .; v_gene: TRBV11-1; CDR3aa: CASSLTRGYYEQYF
j_gene: TRBJ2-7; abundance: .; d_gene: .; v_gene: TRBV7-2; CDR3aa: CASSLEIERNEQYF
j_gene: TRBJ1-5; abundance: .; d_gene: .; v_gene: TRBV19; CDR3aa: CASSIVSSNQPQHF
j_gene: TRBJ1-1; abundance: .; d_gene: .; v_gene: TRBV7-3; CDR3aa: CASSLSITGEAFF
j_gene: TRBJ1-5; abundance: few; d_gene: .; v_gene: TRBV18; CDR3aa: CASSPSSAAANQPQHF
j_gene: TRBJ1-2; abundance: .; d_gene: .; v_gene: TRBV30; CDR3aa: CAWSVGSNYGYTF
j_gene: TRBJ2-6; abundance: .; d_gene: .; v_gene: TRBV19; CDR3aa: CASTVWFESSGANVLTF
j_gene: TRBJ2-7; abundance: .; d_gene: TRBD1; v_gene: TRBV27; CDR3aa: CASSFITGVWYEQYF
j_gene: TRBJ2-2; abundance: once; d_gene: .; v_gene: TRBV5-1; CDR3aa: CASSFRAQGNTGELFF
j_gene: TRBJ2-5; abundance: .; d_gene: TRBD2; v_gene: TRBV4-3; CDR3aa: CASSQGIAGGQETQYF
j_gene: TRBJ1-2; abundance: .; d_gene: .; v_gene: TRBV4-1; CDR3aa: CASSQDNLGENYGYTF
j_gene: TRBJ1-2; abundance: .; d_gene: TRBD1; v_gene: TRBV18; CDR3aa: CASSPPGQGRNYGYTF
j_gene: TRBJ2-3; abundance: .; d_gene: TRBD2; v_gene: TRBV18; CDR3aa: CASSPQASGPGGTDTQYF
j_gene: TRBJ1-1; abundance: .; d_gene: .; v_gene: TRBV5-1; CDR3aa: CASSLDRLIEAFF
j_gene: TRBJ2-2; abundance: once; d_gene: .; v_gene: TRBV7-7; CDR3aa: CASSKDRGPSTGELFF
j_gene: TRBJ1-4; abundance: once; d_gene: .; v_gene: TRBV19; CDR3aa: CASSLRDSTEKLFF
j_gene: TRBJ2-3; abundance: once; d_gene: .; v_gene: TRBV5-6; CDR3aa: CASYWNSYTDTQYF
j_gene: TRBJ1-5; abundance: .; d_gene: .; v_gene: TRBV19; CDR3aa: CASSIGAEKQPQHF
j_gene: TRBJ1-6; abundance: .; d_gene: .; v_gene: TRBV7-8; CDR3aa: CASSPRGPQTNSPLHF
j_gene: TRBJ1-2; abundance: .; d_gene: .; v_gene: TRBV30; CDR3aa: CAWQTEWGNYGYTF
j_gene: TRBJ2-1; abundance: .; d_gene: .; v_gene: TRBV29-1; CDR3aa: CSVKGDWNNEQFF
j_gene: TRBJ2-4; abundance: .; d_gene: .; v_gene: TRBV14; CDR3aa: CASSRTELAKNIQYF
j_gene: TRBJ2-1; abundance: .; d_gene: TRBD1; v_gene: TRBV7-2; CDR3aa: CASSSRRTGGVGDEQFF
j_gene: TRBJ2-2; abundance: .; d_gene: TRBD1; v_gene: TRBV4-3; CDR3aa: CASSRQGASGELFF
j_gene: TRBJ2-1; abundance: .; d_gene: .; v_gene: TRBV14; CDR3aa: CASSQERGSSSYNEQFF
j_gene: TRBJ1-1; abundance: few; d_gene: .; v_gene: TRBV6-1; CDR3aa: CASSRARDEAFF
j_gene: TRBJ2-1; abundance: .; d_gene: TRBD2; v_gene: TRBV18; CDR3aa: CASSPPGLAGGNEQFF